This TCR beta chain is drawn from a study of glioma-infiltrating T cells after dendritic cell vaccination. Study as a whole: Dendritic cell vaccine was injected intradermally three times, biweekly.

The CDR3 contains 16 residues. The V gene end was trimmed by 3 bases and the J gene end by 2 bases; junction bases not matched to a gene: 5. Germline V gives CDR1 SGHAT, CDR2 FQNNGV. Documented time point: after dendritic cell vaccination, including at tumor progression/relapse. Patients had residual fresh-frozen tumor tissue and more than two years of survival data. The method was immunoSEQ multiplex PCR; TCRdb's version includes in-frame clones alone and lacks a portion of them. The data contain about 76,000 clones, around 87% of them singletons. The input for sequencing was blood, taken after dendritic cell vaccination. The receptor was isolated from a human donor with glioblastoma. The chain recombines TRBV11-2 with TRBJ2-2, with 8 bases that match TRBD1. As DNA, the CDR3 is TGTGCCAGCAGCTTGGGCAGGGGGCCCAACACCGGGGAGCTGTTTTTT. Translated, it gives CASSLGRGPNTGELFF. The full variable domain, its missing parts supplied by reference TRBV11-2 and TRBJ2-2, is EAGVAQSPRYKIIEKRQSVAFWCNPISGHATLYWYQQILGQGPKLLIQFQNNGVVDDSQLPKDRFSAERLKGVDSTLKIQPAKLEDSAVYLCASSLGRGPNTGELFFGEGSRLTVL.